This TCR beta chain was documented in a study of OX40 agonist ivuxolimab in advanced cancers. Study-wide background: Of mixed ages from about 20 to 80 and averaging roughly 60 years, the group was over 80% male. Regarding the study as a whole: Normalized T-cell clonal expansion was also low in a subset of nonresponders.

TCRdb keeps only in-frame clones here, not all; method: immunoSEQ multiplex PCR. The sample has tens of thousands of clones, around 84% seen once. Trimming took off 10 bases at V and 6 bases at J, with 13 bases between the two ends. This CDR3 has 11 residues. Germline CDR1 reads LNHDA; CDR2 reads SQIVND (reference sequence). A remark on this clone: Its antigen remains unknown.

This material consisted of CD4+ or CD8+ T cells sorted from blood, taken in a trial of the OX40 agonist ivuxolimab. The TCR was taken from an adult with an advanced solid tumor such as melanoma, head and neck, liver or kidney cancer. The chain joins TRBV19 to TRBJ2-7; D is unresolved. The CDR3: CATTWGLEQYF. DNA of the CDR3: TGTGCCACCACCTGGGGTCTCGAGCAGTACTTC.